The 6 T cell receptor beta chains below come from one sample, sequenced in a study of identifying expanded T cells in peripheral blood. The assay was immunoSEQ multiplex PCR, and TCRdb's table has in-frame clones only and misses some. The table lists roughly 130,000 clones, 75% to 90% of them singletons, with 7.5% to 8.5% in the top ten. The sample was blood. Receptors were obtained from a person aged 18 to 69 in good health.

This chain links TRBV18 with TRBJ2-3; the match to TRBD1 covers 8 bases. CDR1 and CDR2 from the germline V gene are KGHSH and LQKENI. Trimming cost V 5 bases and J 1 base; bases outside gene matches: 5. The CDR3 totals 15 residues. As DNA, the CDR3 is TGTGCCAGCTCATATACAGGGGGAGGCACAGATACGCAGTATTTT. Encoded protein: CASSYTGGGTDTQYF.

This chain uses TRBV5-1 with TRBJ2-7, with unresolved D. In germline, CDR1 is SGHRS, CDR2 YFSETQ. V was cut by 0 bases and J by 5 bases, with 9 bases left in between. The CDR3 sequence is 13 residues long. In DNA form, the CDR3 reads TGCGCCAGCAGCTTGGCCGATTACGACGAGCAGTACTTC. This sequence encodes CASSLADYDEQYF.

This chain links TRBV19 with TRBJ1-5; TRBD1 matches 8 bases. Germline V lookup: CDR1 LNHDA, CDR2 SQIVND (reference sequence). Unmatched junction bases numbered 7, after V lost 5 bases and J lost 4 bases. This CDR3 has 15 amino acids. The CDR3 nucleotides read TGTGCCAGTAGTCCAGGGGGACAGGCAAATCAGCCCCAGCATTTT. Protein product: CASSPGGQANQPQHF.

The J gene is TRBJ2-5, the V gene TRBV18; TRBD1 aligns across 8 bases. The V gene end was trimmed by 3 bases and the J gene end by 4 bases; junction bases not matched to a gene: 7. The CDR3 sequence is 15 residues long. Germline CDR1 reads KGHSH; CDR2 reads LQKENI. The CDR3 protein is CASSPQDRVGETQYF. The CDR3 DNA follows: TGTGCCAGCTCACCGCAGGACAGGGTAGGAGAGACCCAGTACTTC. Complete variable domain (other parts from reference TRBV18 and TRBJ2-5): NAGVMQNPRHLVRRRGQEARLRCSPMKGHSHVYWYRQLPEEGLKFMVYLQKENIIDESGMPKERFSAEFPKEGPSILRIQQVVRGDSAAYFCASSPQDRVGETQYFGPGTRLLVL.

The chain links TRBV7-7 to TRBJ2-7; the D is unclear. There are 14 residues in the CDR3. With 2 bases removed from V and 2 bases from J, the gap between germline ends came to 10 bases. CDR1 SSHAT and CDR2 FNYEAQ come from the germline V gene (reference sequence). CDR3 sequence reads: CASSLLGGAYEQYF. CDR3 bases: TGTGCCAGCAGCTTATTAGGTGGAGCCTACGAGCAGTACTTC.

The chain is built from TRBV4-1 and TRBJ1-6; D unclear. CDR1 and CDR2 from the germline V gene are MGHRA and YSYEKL. Trimming stripped 3 bases from V and 10 bases from J, with 7 bases between. This CDR3 has 12 residues. The CDR3 protein is CASSHGESPLHF. In DNA, the CDR3 is TGCGCCAGCAGCCACGGGGAGTCACCCCTCCACTTT.